One sample yielded the 7 T cell receptor beta chains listed below, sequenced in a study of technical replicates of blood from several donors. Method: immunoSEQ multiplex PCR; TCRdb's copy keeps in-frame clones and lacks some. Here the sample spans approximately 60,000 clones, more than 75% being singletons. The sample was PBMCs. These receptors were obtained from a human donor in good health. Some clones in this sample may be carry-over from other donors' samples.

This clone was seen more than once but under ten times. The chain employs TRBV7-9 and TRBJ1-1; D call uncertain. The CDR3 has 13 amino acids. Looked up from germline, CDR1 is SEHNR and CDR2 is FQNEAQ (reference sequence). Between the trimmed V and J ends, which lost 3 bases and 1 base, there was a span of 6 bases. The CDR3 DNA is TGTGCCAGCAGCTTTTCGGGGAACACTGAAGCTTTCTTT. It specifies CASSFSGNTEAFF.

The gene calls are TRBV27 and TRBJ2-7; possibly TRBD2 for D (5 bases). CDR3 size: 14 residues. Germline V gene sequence: CDR1 MNHEY, CDR2 SMNVEV (reference sequence). The germline V and J ends were trimmed by 6 bases and 4 bases, with 16 bases remaining between them. As DNA, the CDR3 is TGTGCCAGCAGGAAGTGGCGGGTCGGATACGAGCAGTACTTC. Its protein is CASRKWRVGYEQYF.

This clone was detected only a few times. The V call is TRBV11-2, the J call TRBJ2-3; weak D call: TRBD2 (6 bases). With 3 bases removed from V and 1 base from J, the gap between germline ends came to 14 bases. The CDR3 has 16 amino acids. Germline V CDR1 and CDR2: SGHAT, FQNNGV. The CDR3 reads CASSFPGGLRTDTQYF. The CDR3 DNA sequence: TGTGCCAGCAGCTTTCCCGGCGGACTACGCACAGATACGCAGTATTTT. The full variable domain, with the rest looked up from reference TRBV11-2 and TRBJ2-3, is EAGVAQSPRYKIIEKRQSVAFWCNPISGHATLYWYQQILGQGPKLLIQFQNNGVVDDSQLPKDRFSAERLKGVDSTLKIQPAKLEDSAVYLCASSFPGGLRTDTQYFGPGTRLTVL.

This CDR3 is CASSLGGWDRAVNTGELFF. The CDR3 nucleotides read TGTGCCAGCTCACTGGGCGGATGGGACAGGGCTGTGAACACCGGGGAGCTGTTTTTT. The chain employs TRBV18 and TRBJ2-2, with 9 bases identical to TRBD1. Germline lookup yields CDR1 KGHSH and CDR2 LQKENI. V dropped 4 bases and J dropped 1; count of bases not matched to a gene: 13. The CDR3 runs to 19 residues.

The chain links TRBV6-5 to TRBJ2-1; 10 bases are shared with TRBD2. J gave up 4 bases and V 6 bases, and 6 bases lay outside the gene matches. Germline V CDR1 and CDR2: MNHEY, SVGAGI. The CDR3 is 15 residues long. The CDR3 DNA sequence: TGTGCCAGCAGCCTAGCTAGCGGGAGTTACAATGAGCAGTTCTTC. This gives the protein CASSLASGSYNEQFF.

This clone was picked up one time. This chain joins TRBV19 and TRBJ1-2; the D is unclear. This CDR3 spans 12 amino acids. Looked up from germline, CDR1 is LNHDA and CDR2 is SQIVND (reference sequence). Trimming cost V 4 bases and J 5 bases, with 8 bases left between them. CDR3 loop: CASSSQAYGYTF. The CDR3 region has the DNA TGTGCCAGTAGTAGCCAGGCATATGGCTACACCTTC.

This rearrangement joins TRBV27 to TRBJ1-6, with D perhaps matching TRBD1 (5 bases). Germline CDR1 reads MNHEY; CDR2 reads SMNVEV (reference sequence). V shed 3 bases and J shed 9 bases, with 15 bases lying between them. This CDR3 has 15 amino acids. Here the CDR3 DNA reads TGTGCCAGCAGTTTGGTTTCAGGGTCGAGTTCACCCCTCCACTTT. It codes for CASSLVSGSSSPLHF.